One and the same sample provided the 27 T cell receptor beta chains below, sequenced in a study of blood T cell repertoires in COVID-19. Profiled with immunoSEQ multiplex PCR; TCRdb holds only in-frame clones, not every one. The data contain about 43,000 clones, more than 75% of them singletons. Sequences were obtained from peripheral blood. These receptors came from a human donor in a cohort sampled during active COVID-19.

This clone came up a few times. The chain employs TRBV7-9 and TRBJ1-2; 8 nucleotides agree with TRBD1. After removal of 6 bases from V and 5 bases from J, the junction contained 14 bases not matched to a gene. This CDR3 has 16 amino acids. Germline lookup yields CDR1 SEHNR and CDR2 FQNEAQ (reference sequence). The CDR3 nucleotides read TGTGCCAGCAGACCAGGACAGGGCGCCCTTCTTTATGGCTACACCTTC. This translates into CASRPGQGALLYGYTF.

The rearrangement joins TRBV6-6 to TRBJ1-5; perhaps TRBD1 as D (6 bases). The germline V gene encodes CDR1 MNHNY and CDR2 SVGAGI (reference sequence). This CDR3 contains 14 residues. Deletions cut 7 bases from V and 2 bases from J, with 12 bases between. In DNA form, the CDR3 reads TGTGCCAGCATTCAGGGGTTTGGCAATCAGCCCCAGCATTTT. This sequence encodes CASIQGFGNQPQHF.

This sequence joins TRBV5-1 and TRBJ1-1; tentative D call: TRBD1 (6 bases). V lost 0 bases and J lost 5, with 11 bases in between. Germline V gene lookup returns CDR1 SGHRS and CDR2 YFSETQ. The CDR3 runs 14 residues. The CDR3 protein is CASSLAQGSTEAFF. Written as DNA, the CDR3 is TGCGCCAGCAGCTTGGCACAGGGTTCAACTGAAGCTTTCTTT.

The rearrangement joins TRBV5-1 to TRBJ2-7, with D possibly being TRBD1 (6 bases). Germline V gives CDR1 SGHRS, CDR2 YFSETQ. V shed 5 bases and J shed 4 bases, with 13 bases lying between them. This CDR3 has 13 amino acids. The CDR3 sequence is CASSPTGQYEQYF. CDR3 in DNA: TGCGCCAGCAGTCCGACAGGACAATACGAGCAGTACTTC.

The chain combines TRBV5-6 with TRBJ2-3; D is perhaps TRBD1 (6 bases). The CDR3 length is 13 residues. V lost 2 bases and J lost 4, with 8 bases in between. The V gene's germline CDR1 is SGHDT and CDR2 YYEEEE. The CDR3 here is CASSFRGPDTQYF. The CDR3, as DNA: TGTGCCAGCAGCTTCAGGGGCCCAGATACGCAGTATTTT.

The rearrangement uses TRBV2 and TRBJ1-5; 9 bases match TRBD1. This CDR3 is 17 amino acids long. The germline V gene encodes CDR1 SNHLY and CDR2 FYNNEI. J was trimmed by 1 base and V by 4 bases; bases with no gene match: 8. The CDR3 coding sequence is TGTGCCAGCAGTGCGCGGGAAGGGACAGGGAGCAATCAGCCCCAGCATTTT. It codes for CASSAREGTGSNQPQHF.

V and J are TRBV27 and TRBJ2-7; possible D gene TRBD2, 5 bases. Trimming took 8 bases from V and 2 from J, leaving 10 bases between them. The CDR3 is 12 amino acids. Germline V gives CDR1 MNHEY, CDR2 SMNVEV (reference sequence). This chain's CDR3 is CASGEGPYEQYF. In nucleotides, the CDR3 is TGTGCCAGCGGAGAGGGCCCCTACGAGCAGTACTTC.

The rearrangement links TRBV19 to TRBJ1-2; 9 nucleotides agree with TRBD1. Per the germline V gene, CDR1 is LNHDA and CDR2 is SQIVND (reference sequence). J gave up 7 bases and V 4 bases, and 10 bases lay outside the gene matches. The CDR3 totals 15 residues. CDR3 region: CASSTSDRGLGGYTF. Here the CDR3 DNA reads TGTGCCAGTAGTACCTCGGACAGGGGCTTAGGTGGCTACACCTTC.

The CDR3 DNA follows: TGTGCCTGGAGTCGGGGGGCCCGCAATCAGCCCCAGCATTTT. Amino acid sequence: CAWSRGARNQPQHF. The genes are TRBV30 and TRBJ1-5; possible D gene TRBD1, 6 bases. CDR1 and CDR2 from the germline V gene are GTSNPN and SVGIG (reference sequence). CDR3 size: 14 residues. The V end was cut by 2 bases, the J end by 2 bases, with 10 bases between.

J is TRBJ2-2 and V is TRBV19; D gene uncertain. Germline lookup yields CDR1 LNHDA and CDR2 SQIVND (reference sequence). This CDR3 comprises 13 residues. V lost 3 bases, J lost 5 bases, and 7 bases lay in between. CDR3 coding DNA: TGTGCCAGTAGTATCCTTCCTACCGGGGAGCTGTTTTTT. Amino acid sequence: CASSILPTGELFF.

This chain joins TRBV3-1 (or the pseudogene TRBV3-2) and TRBJ2-7; a possible D gene is TRBD1 (6 bases). CDR1 and CDR2 (germline): LGHDT, YNNKEL (reference sequence). This CDR3 spans 14 amino acids. The V and J ends lost 4 bases and 0 bases respectively, with 10 bases between them. The chain's CDR3 is CASSLPDSSYEQYF. The CDR3 region has the DNA TGTGCCAGCAGCCTCCCGGACAGCTCCTACGAGCAGTACTTC.

J is TRBJ2-7 and V is TRBV4-2; D may be TRBD1 (6 bases). V was trimmed by 6 bases and J by 5 bases, leaving 20 bases between them. This CDR3 comprises 15 residues. From germline, CDR1 is LGHNA and CDR2 YNFKEQ. The CDR3 nucleotides are TGTGCCAGCAGTCACGAGGACAGTGGGGTGAACGAGCAGTACTTC. Amino acids: CASSHEDSGVNEQYF.

The genes are TRBV7-2 and TRBJ1-2; 8 bases map to TRBD1. From germline, CDR1 is SGHTA and CDR2 FQGNSA. Germline trimming cut 5 bases from V and 8 bases from J; bases unmatched to any gene: 10. CDR3 size: 14 residues. The CDR3 here is CASSPGQGAGGYTF. CDR3 in DNA: TGTGCCAGCAGCCCGGGGCAGGGGGCGGGCGGCTACACCTTC.

This clone was recorded a few times. The chain couples TRBV9 to TRBJ1-5, with D perhaps matching TRBD1 (5 bases). Germline-derived CDR1 and CDR2 are SGDLS and YYNGEE. The CDR3 extends over 15 amino acids. V was pared by 0 bases and J by 7 bases, with 14 bases between. The CDR3 DNA reads TGTGCCAGCAGCGTAGGTGGGGGAGGAGGGCAGCCCCAGCATTTT. Amino acid sequence: CASSVGGGGGQPQHF.

The CDR3 coding sequence is TGTGCCAGCAGTTCCCCATACGAGCAGTACTTC. Translating it yields CASSSPYEQYF. The chain joins TRBV12-3 or TRBV12-4 to TRBJ2-7; D is ambiguous. Trimming shortened V by 4 bases and J by 4 bases, and 5 bases separated the two germline ends. This CDR3 is 11 amino acids long.

The chain employs TRBV4-1 and TRBJ2-7; 8 positions match TRBD1. There are 13 residues in the CDR3. Germline CDR1 reads MGHRA; CDR2 reads YSYEKL. V lost 2 bases, J lost 5 bases, and 2 bases stayed unmatched. The CDR3 is CASSQQGANEQYF. CDR3 DNA: TGCGCCAGCAGCCAACAGGGGGCCAACGAGCAGTACTTC.

The genes are TRBV14 and TRBJ2-5; a possible D gene is TRBD1 (6 bases). Germline V gene lookup returns CDR1 SGHDN and CDR2 FVKESK. Trimming removed 3 bases at V and 11 bases at J, with 19 bases between. The CDR3 has 14 amino acids. The CDR3 spells CASSQYGTPGTQYF. In nucleotides, the CDR3 is TGTGCCAGCAGCCAGTATGGGACACCAGGAACTCAGTACTTC.

The J gene is TRBJ1-1, the V gene TRBV10-1; D uncertain. Between the trimmed V and J ends, which lost 4 bases and 7 bases, there was a span of 7 bases. The length of the CDR3 is 11 residues. Germline V gives CDR1 WNHNN, CDR2 SYGVQD (reference sequence). CDR3 coding DNA: TGCGCCAGCAGTGCGGGAGGTGAAGCTTTCTTT. Translation gives CASSAGGEAFF.

CDR3 sequence reads: CASSSPGTASYEQYF. The CDR3 DNA reads TGTGCCAGCAGCTCCCCCGGGACAGCCTCCTACGAGCAGTACTTC. The chain employs TRBV7-9 and TRBJ2-7, with 7 bases that match TRBD1. CDR3 length: 15 residues. Germline V gene sequence: CDR1 SEHNR, CDR2 FQNEAQ (reference sequence). With V trimmed by 4 bases and J by 0 bases, 6 bases remained unmatched.

V and J are TRBV28 and TRBJ2-1, with 7 bases matching TRBD2. The J segment lost 3 bases and the V segment lost 4 bases, leaving 12 bases of the junction unmatched. The germline V gene has CDR1 MDHEN and CDR2 SYDVKM. This CDR3 contains 17 residues. DNA for the CDR3: TGTGCCAGCAGTTATGGCGGGAGAGTCGGCAGCTACAATGAGCAGTTCTTC. The encoded protein is CASSYGGRVGSYNEQFF.

V gene TRBV5-1 combines with J gene TRBJ2-5, with 7 bases matching TRBD1. The germline V gene has CDR1 SGHRS and CDR2 YFSETQ. The CDR3 covers 15 residues. With 0 bases clipped from V and 1 base from J, the junction kept 3 bases outside the gene matches. The CDR3 sequence is CASSLGTGVQETQYF. CDR3 sequence (DNA): TGCGCCAGCAGCTTGGGTACAGGGGTCCAAGAGACCCAGTACTTC.

This chain links TRBV2 with TRBJ1-5; D might be TRBD1 (6 bases). Trimming pared 4 bases from V and 7 bases from J, leaving 14 bases between. CDR1 is SNHLY and CDR2 is FYNNEI in the germline V gene. This CDR3 is 14 amino acids long. CDR3 sequence reads: CASSVLQGGQPQHF. The CDR3 DNA reads TGTGCCAGCAGTGTCCTACAGGGTGGACAGCCCCAGCATTTT.

J is TRBJ2-2 and V is TRBV7-9; D gene uncertain. V was clipped by 5 bases and J by 4 bases, with 14 bases between them. The length of the CDR3 is 15 residues. Germline V gene data show CDR1 as SEHNR and CDR2 as FQNEAQ (reference sequence). CDR3 residues: CASSRSSMSTGELFF. The CDR3 DNA reads as TGTGCCAGCAGCCGGAGTAGCATGAGCACCGGGGAGCTGTTTTTT.

The V call is TRBV30, the J call TRBJ1-2; 8 bases are a match to TRBD1. Germline CDR1 reads GTSNPN; CDR2 reads SVGIG (reference sequence). Trimming at V came to 0 bases and at J to 8 bases, leaving 8 bases not matched to a gene. The CDR3 sequence is 14 residues long. CDR3 sequence reads: CAWSVTQGARGYTF. The DNA for the CDR3 is TGTGCCTGGAGTGTAACCCAGGGGGCGCGGGGCTACACCTTC.

The chain combines TRBV20-1 with TRBJ2-7; 7 nucleotides line up with TRBD1. Germline V gene lookup returns CDR1 DFQATT and CDR2 SNEGSKA (reference sequence). Trimming at V came to 6 bases and at J to 5 bases, leaving 4 bases not matched to a gene. The CDR3 runs 11 residues. CDR3 region: CSALTGNEQYF. The CDR3 DNA reads as TGCAGTGCACTGACAGGGAACGAGCAGTACTTC.

On this clone: Different DNA sequences within this sample yield the same CDR3. The rearrangement joins TRBV6-5 to TRBJ2-2; 12 nucleotides align to TRBD2. With 10 bases clipped from V and 5 bases from J, the junction kept 8 bases outside the gene matches. CDR3 length: 15 amino acids. CDR1 and CDR2 from the germline V gene are MNHEY and SVGAGI. CDR3 loop: CAIMGLAGGTGELFF. CDR3 sequence (DNA): TGTGCCATCATGGGGCTAGCGGGGGGGACCGGGGAGCTGTTTTTT.

The J gene is TRBJ2-7, the V gene TRBV11-3; D not certain. V was trimmed by 5 bases and J by 3 bases, leaving 8 bases between them. CDR1 SGHNT and CDR2 YENEEA come from the germline V gene. The CDR3 covers 12 residues. The CDR3 region is CASSKANYEQYF. CDR3 nucleotides: TGTGCCAGCAGCAAAGCGAACTACGAGCAGTACTTC.